This record concerns one T cell receptor beta chain sequence. TCRdb's table, derived via immunoSEQ multiplex PCR, lists solely in-frame clones and lacks some. The repertoire includes some 28,000 clones, approximately 94% of them detected once, and around 0.67% sits in the top ten. CDR1 is LNHDA, CDR2 SQIVND, per germline (reference sequence). Trimming took 6 bases from V and 3 from J, leaving 20 bases between them. CDR3 size: 16 residues. This entry is derived from a study of T cell changes during pregnancy in multiple sclerosis. The clonotype was recovered from a female donor with multiple sclerosis, enrolled in a pregnancy study. The material was CD4+ T cells from peripheral blood mononuclear cells, obtained in the first trimester of pregnancy. The rearrangement uses TRBV19 and TRBJ1-2, with D perhaps TRBD1 (6 bases). The CDR3 reads CASSPTDSQKYYGYTF. For the CDR3, the DNA is TGTGCCAGTAGCCCAACGGACAGCCAAAAATACTATGGCTACACCTTC.